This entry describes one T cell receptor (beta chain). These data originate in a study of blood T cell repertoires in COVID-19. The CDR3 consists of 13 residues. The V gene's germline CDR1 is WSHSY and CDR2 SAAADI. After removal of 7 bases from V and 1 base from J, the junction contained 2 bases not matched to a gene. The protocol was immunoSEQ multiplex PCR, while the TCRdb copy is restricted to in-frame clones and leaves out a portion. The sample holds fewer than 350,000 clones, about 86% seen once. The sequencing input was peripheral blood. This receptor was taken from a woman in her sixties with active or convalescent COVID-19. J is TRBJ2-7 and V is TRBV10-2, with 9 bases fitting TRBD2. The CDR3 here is CASKSGGSYEQYF. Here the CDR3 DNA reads TGCGCCAGCAAAAGCGGGGGGTCCTACGAGCAGTACTTC.